A selection of T cell receptor beta chains follows, all from one sample in a study of blood T cell repertoires in COVID-19. The method was immunoSEQ multiplex PCR; TCRdb's version includes in-frame clones alone and lacks a portion of them. The sample consists of about 140,000 clones, 70% to 90% of them appearing once. The sample was peripheral blood. These TCRs come from a human donor in a cohort sampled during active COVID-19. CDR3s include the opening cysteine and the closing phenylalanine or tryptophan. A D gene is named only where the DNA matches it firmly. Clone size appears in some rows only: once, few, many, or a class for an expanded clone.

.	TRBJ1-3	TRBV19	.	TGTGCCAGTACCTTCGTCGGGAGGGCTGGAAACACCATATATTTT	CASTFVGRAGNTIYF
.	TRBJ2-7	TRBV5-8	.	TGTGCCAGCAGCTTGACCAGCTCCTACGAGCAGTACTTC	CASSLTSSYEQYF
.	TRBJ2-2	TRBV28	.	TGTGCCAGCAAGGGAGTGAACACCGGGGAGCTGTTTTTT	CASKGVNTGELFF
TRBD1	TRBJ1-5	TRBV27	.	TGTGCCAGCAGTTTATACCCCGGGACAGGGGCTCAGAACAATCAGCCCCAGCATTTT	CASSLYPGTGAQNNQPQHF
TRBD1	TRBJ1-2	TRBV18	.	TGTGCCAGCTCACCAACGGTACAGGGGGTCCCTGGCTACACCTTC	CASSPTVQGVPGYTF
.	TRBJ2-7	TRBV28	once	TGTGCCAGCAGTGGGCCTTTATACGAGCAGTACTTC	CASSGPLYEQYF
.	TRBJ1-1	TRBV9	few	TGTGCCAGCAGCGTAGTCTCGGGGGACACTGAAGCTTTCTTT	CASSVVSGDTEAFF
TRBD1	TRBJ2-7	TRBV7-8	.	TGTGCCAGCAGCTCGGACAGGTTATACGAGCAGTACTTC	CASSSDRLYEQYF
.	TRBJ1-5	TRBV2	.	TGTGCCAGCAGTGAGTATCGAGATTGTAATCAGCCCCAGCATTTT	CASSEYRDCNQPQHF
.	TRBJ2-2	TRBV7-8	.	TGTGCCAGCAGCTTAGAGGGGGACACCGGGGAGCTGTTTTTT	CASSLEGDTGELFF
.	TRBJ1-5	TRBV29-1	few	TGCAGCGCCGCGGAGGATAGCAATCAGCCCCAGCATTTT	CSAAEDSNQPQHF
.	TRBJ1-3	TRBV11-2	.	TGTGCCAGCAGCTCCTCCTTTGGAAACACCATATATTTT	CASSSSFGNTIYF
TRBD1	TRBJ1-2	TRBV4-2	.	TGTGCCAGCAGCCCAGGGACAGGAAAGTTAGCTAACTATGGCTACACCTTC	CASSPGTGKLANYGYTF
TRBD2	TRBJ2-2	TRBV5-1	.	TGCGCCAGCAGCGTCCTAGCGGGGGCCGGCACCGGGGAGCTGTTTTTT	CASSVLAGAGTGELFF
TRBD1	TRBJ1-4	TRBV18	.	TGTGCCAGCTCACCTCACCAGGGGGCAGGTGAAAAACTGTTTTTT	CASSPHQGAGEKLFF
.	TRBJ1-3	TRBV28	.	TGTGCCAGCAGTGCGAGATGGACTCCAACCTCTGGAAACACCATATATTTT	CASSARWTPTSGNTIYF
.	TRBJ2-2	TRBV7-9	.	TGTGCCAGCAGCCGGGACACCACGAACACCGGGGAGCTGTTTTTT	CASSRDTTNTGELFF
.	TRBJ2-7	TRBV18	.	TGTGCCAGCTCACCAATGTCTAACTACGAGCAGTACTTC	CASSPMSNYEQYF
TRBD1	TRBJ2-3	TRBV6-1	few	TGTGCCAGCAGTGGGAGGTCCCGGGACAGAAGCACAGATACGCAGTATTTT	CASSGRSRDRSTDTQYF
TRBD1	TRBJ1-4	TRBV3-1/TRBV3-2	.	TGTGCCAGCAGCCGGAGACAGGGGGCGGTGAATGAAAAACTGTTTTTT	CASSRRQGAVNEKLFF
TRBD1	TRBJ1-5	TRBV29-1	.	TGCAGCGTTGGATGGGACAGGGGGACTCAGCCCCAGCATTTT	CSVGWDRGTQPQHF
TRBD2	TRBJ2-5	TRBV6-5	.	TGTGCCAGCAGGGCACTAGCGGGGGGGCAGGAGACCCAGTACTTC	CASRALAGGQETQYF
.	TRBJ1-1	TRBV28	few	TGTGCCAGCAGAACCACAGCGAACACTGAAGCTTTCTTT	CASRTTANTEAFF
TRBD2	TRBJ2-2	TRBV11-2	.	TGTGCCAGCAGCTTAGATCGCGGCGGGAGGGGTTACACCGGGGAGCTGTTTTTT	CASSLDRGGRGYTGELFF
.	TRBJ2-1	TRBV9	.	TGTGCCAGCAGCGTAGGCGGGTCGGGAAGCAATGAGCAGTTCTTC	CASSVGGSGSNEQFF
.	TRBJ2-7	TRBV19	once	TGTGCCAGTAGTCGCGGAGGCCCAGAGCAGTACTTC	CASSRGGPEQYF
.	TRBJ1-4	TRBV27	.	TGTGCCAGCAGTTTCGGACAGAGTAATGAAAAACTGTTTTTT	CASSFGQSNEKLFF
.	TRBJ1-2	TRBV12-3/TRBV12-4	.	TGTGCCAGCACCCCTACAGGGATCTATGGCTACACCTTC	CASTPTGIYGYTF
.	TRBJ2-7	TRBV6-6	few	TGTGCCAGCAGTACCACAGGGAAGGAGTACTTC	CASSTTGKEYF
.	TRBJ2-1	TRBV28	once	TGTGCCAGCAGTTATCGAGGGAGTACTAAAAATGAGCAGTTCTTC	CASSYRGSTKNEQFF
.	TRBJ2-7	TRBV5-1	.	TGCGCCAGCAGCTTGACATACGAGCAGTACTTC	CASSLTYEQYF
.	TRBJ1-1	TRBV5-1	many	TGCGCCAGCAGCTTGCAGAACACTGAAGCTTTCTTT	CASSLQNTEAFF
.	TRBJ1-4	TRBV9	once	TGTGCCAGCAGCCCCGGGGGGGCAGGGCGGGAAAAACTGTTTTTT	CASSPGGAGREKLFF
.	TRBJ2-3	TRBV9	.	TGTGCCAGCAGCTTCAGCGGCGGAGCGGCAGATACGCAGTATTTT	CASSFSGGAADTQYF
.	TRBJ1-6	TRBV30	.	TGTGCCTCCAATGGGGCCTGGATGAAAAGCTCCTATAATTCACCCCTCCACTTT	CASNGAWMKSSYNSPLHF
TRBD1	TRBJ1-2	TRBV6-5	.	TGTGCCACTAGAGCGGGACAGGCCCTCAGCTATGGCTACACCTTC	CATRAGQALSYGYTF
.	TRBJ1-2	TRBV5-4	.	TGTGCCAGCAGCTTAGAAACATTCTATGGCTACACCTTC	CASSLETFYGYTF
TRBD2	TRBJ2-1	TRBV5-1	.	TGCGCCAGCAGCCGTCGGACTAGCGGGGGCCGCTCCTACAATGAGCAGTTCTTC	CASSRRTSGGRSYNEQFF
TRBD1	TRBJ2-1	TRBV25-1	.	TGTGCCAGCAGCGCCCCCAGGGGGACCTACAATGAGCAGTTCTTC	CASSAPRGTYNEQFF
TRBD2	TRBJ2-3	TRBV7-3	.	TGTGCCAGCAGCTTATTTCGGGGGGGTATCACAGATACGCAGTATTTT	CASSLFRGGITDTQYF
.	TRBJ1-4	TRBV5-3	.	TGTGCCAGATCCCTTTCCCCCAATGAAAAACTGTTTTTT	CARSLSPNEKLFF
.	TRBJ1-2	TRBV4-2	.	TGTGCCAGCAGCCAAGATCAAAGGGCAGGGGATGGCTACACCTTC	CASSQDQRAGDGYTF
TRBD2	TRBJ2-5	TRBV28	.	TGTGCCAGCAGTTTTATCGTAGCGGGACCCCAAGAGACCCAGTACTTC	CASSFIVAGPQETQYF
TRBD1	TRBJ1-2	TRBV29-1	.	TGCAGCGTCGGACAGGGGGCGGACTACACCTTC	CSVGQGADYTF
.	TRBJ1-1	TRBV25-1	.	TGTGCCAGCAGTGATGTAGGGCGTTGGGCGGGGGACACTGAAGCTTTCTTT	CASSDVGRWAGDTEAFF
.	TRBJ2-5	TRBV7-2	.	TGTGCCAGCAGCCCCACCGGGACTGTAAAAGAGACCCAGTACTTC	CASSPTGTVKETQYF
TRBD1	TRBJ1-4	TRBV5-6	.	TGTGCCAGCAGCGGCGGACAGGCAACTAATGAAAAACTGTTTTTT	CASSGGQATNEKLFF
.	TRBJ2-2	TRBV9	.	TGTGCCAGCAGCGCCAATGGACATAACACCGGGGAGCTGTTTTTT	CASSANGHNTGELFF
.	TRBJ1-2	TRBV5-6	.	TGTGCCAGCAGCGCGGGGGGGCTTGGCTACACCTTC	CASSAGGLGYTF
.	TRBJ2-7	TRBV28	.	TGTGCCAGCAGTTTATATTGTGGGGAGTCCTGCTCCTACGAGCAGTACTTC	CASSLYCGESCSYEQYF